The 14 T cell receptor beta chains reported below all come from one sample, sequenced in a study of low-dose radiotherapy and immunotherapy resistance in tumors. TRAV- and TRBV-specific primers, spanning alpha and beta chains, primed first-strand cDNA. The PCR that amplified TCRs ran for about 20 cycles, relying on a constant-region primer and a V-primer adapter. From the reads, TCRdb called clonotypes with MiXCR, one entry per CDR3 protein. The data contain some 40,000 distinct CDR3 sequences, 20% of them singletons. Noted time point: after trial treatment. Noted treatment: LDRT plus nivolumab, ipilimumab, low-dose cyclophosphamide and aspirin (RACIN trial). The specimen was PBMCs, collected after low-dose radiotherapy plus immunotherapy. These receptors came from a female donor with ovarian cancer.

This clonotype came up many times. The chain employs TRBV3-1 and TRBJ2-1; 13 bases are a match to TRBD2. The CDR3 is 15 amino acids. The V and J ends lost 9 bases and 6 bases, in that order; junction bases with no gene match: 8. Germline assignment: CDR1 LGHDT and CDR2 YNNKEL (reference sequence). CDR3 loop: CARQKGLAGSNEQFF. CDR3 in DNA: TGTGCCAGACAAAAGGGACTAGCGGGATCCAATGAGCAGTTCTTC.

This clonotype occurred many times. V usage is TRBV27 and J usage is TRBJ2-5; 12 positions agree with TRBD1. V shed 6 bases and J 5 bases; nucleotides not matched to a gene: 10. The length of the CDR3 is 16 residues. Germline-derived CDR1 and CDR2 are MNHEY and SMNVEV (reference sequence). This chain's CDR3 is CASRPGTGGRMETQYF. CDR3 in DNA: TGTGCCAGCAGACCCGGGACAGGGGGCAGGATGGAGACCCAGTACTTC.

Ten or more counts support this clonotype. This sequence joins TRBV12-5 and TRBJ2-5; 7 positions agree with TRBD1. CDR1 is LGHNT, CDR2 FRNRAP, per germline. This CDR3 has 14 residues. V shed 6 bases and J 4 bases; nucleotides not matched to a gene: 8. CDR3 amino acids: CASGLGRQGETQYF. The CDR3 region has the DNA TGTGCTAGTGGCCTTGGTAGACAGGGAGAGACCCAGTACTTC.

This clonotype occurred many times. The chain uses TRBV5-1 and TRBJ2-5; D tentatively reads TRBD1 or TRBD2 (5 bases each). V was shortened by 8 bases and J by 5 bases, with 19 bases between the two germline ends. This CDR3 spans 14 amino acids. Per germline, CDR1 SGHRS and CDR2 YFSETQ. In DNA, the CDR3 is TGCGCCAGTGAAAGAACAGGATCGGGGGAGACCCAGTACTTC. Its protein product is CASERTGSGETQYF. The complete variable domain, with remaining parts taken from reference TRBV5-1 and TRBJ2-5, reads KAGVTQTPRYLIKTRGQQVTLSCSPISGHRSVSWYQQTPGQGLQFLFEYFSETQRNKGNFPGRFSGRQFSNSRSEMNVSTLELGDSALYLCASERTGSGETQYFGPGTRLLVL.

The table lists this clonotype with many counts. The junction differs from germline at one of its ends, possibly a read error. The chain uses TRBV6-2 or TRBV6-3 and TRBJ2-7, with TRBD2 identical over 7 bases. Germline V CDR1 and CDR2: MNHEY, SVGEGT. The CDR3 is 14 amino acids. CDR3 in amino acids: CASTLVGGSSYEQF. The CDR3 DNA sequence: TGTGCCAGCACCTTGGTGGGGGGGAGCTCCTACGAGCAGTTC.

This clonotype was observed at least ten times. CDR3 coding DNA: TGTGCCAGCAGCTGGTTCGGGACTAGCCACAATGAGCAGTTCTTC. Its protein is CASSWFGTSHNEQFF. V gene TRBV13 combines with J gene TRBJ2-1, with 9 nucleotides matching TRBD2. This CDR3 has 15 amino acids. Germline lookup yields CDR1 PRHDT and CDR2 FYEKMQ (reference sequence). The J segment lost 5 bases and the V segment lost 4 bases, leaving 6 bases of the junction unmatched. Supplemented by reference TRBV13 and TRBJ2-1, the full variable domain reads AAGVIQSPRHLIKEKRETATLKCYPIPRHDTVYWYQQGPGQDPQFLISFYEKMQSDKGSIPDRFSAQQFSDYHSELNMSSLELGDSALYFCASSWFGTSHNEQFFGPGTRLTVL.

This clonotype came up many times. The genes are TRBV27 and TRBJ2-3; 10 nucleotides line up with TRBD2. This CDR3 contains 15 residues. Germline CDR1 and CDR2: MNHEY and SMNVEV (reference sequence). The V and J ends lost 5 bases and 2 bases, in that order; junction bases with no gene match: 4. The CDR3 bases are TGTGCCAGCAGTCGCAGCGGGGGGGTCACAGATACGCAGTATTTT. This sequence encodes CASSRSGGVTDTQYF.

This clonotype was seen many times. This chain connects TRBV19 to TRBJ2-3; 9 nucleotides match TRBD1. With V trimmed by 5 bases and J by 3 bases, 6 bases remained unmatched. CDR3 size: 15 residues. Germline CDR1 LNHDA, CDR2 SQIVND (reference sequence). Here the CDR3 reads CASSLGQGFTDTQYF. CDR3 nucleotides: TGTGCCAGTAGTTTGGGACAGGGATTTACAGATACGCAGTATTTT.

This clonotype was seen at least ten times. The CDR3 DNA reads as TGTGCCAGCAGCGTAGCTATAGGCCTAAATACAGATACGCAGTATTTT. Translated: CASSVAIGLNTDTQYF. The V gene is TRBV9, the J gene TRBJ2-3; no definite D call. Germline loops: CDR1 SGDLS, CDR2 YYNGEE. Trimming took 0 bases from V and 3 from J, leaving 14 bases between them. The CDR3 covers 16 residues.

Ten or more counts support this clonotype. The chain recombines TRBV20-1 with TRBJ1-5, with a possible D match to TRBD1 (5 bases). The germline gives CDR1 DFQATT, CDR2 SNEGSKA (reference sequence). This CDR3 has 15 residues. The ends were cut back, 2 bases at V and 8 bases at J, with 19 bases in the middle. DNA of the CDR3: TGCAGTGCTAGACTCCTGGGGGAGGGAAATAAGCCCCAGCATTTT. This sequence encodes CSARLLGEGNKPQHF.

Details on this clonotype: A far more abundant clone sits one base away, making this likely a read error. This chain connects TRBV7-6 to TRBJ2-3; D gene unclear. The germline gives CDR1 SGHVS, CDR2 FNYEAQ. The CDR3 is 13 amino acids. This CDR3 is CAGRDGSTDTQYF. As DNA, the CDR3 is TGTGCCGGCAGAGACGGGAGCACAGATACGCAGTATTTT.

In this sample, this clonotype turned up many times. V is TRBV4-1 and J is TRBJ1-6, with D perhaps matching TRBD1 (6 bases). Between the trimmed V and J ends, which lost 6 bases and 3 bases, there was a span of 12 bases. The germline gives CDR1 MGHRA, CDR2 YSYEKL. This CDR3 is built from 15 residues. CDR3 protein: CASRTGPLYNSPLHF. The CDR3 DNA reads TGCGCCAGCAGAACAGGGCCACTCTATAATTCACCCCTCCACTTT.

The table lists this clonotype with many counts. The CDR3 nucleotides read TGTGCCATCAGGGACAGCTCTGGAAACACCATATATTTT. It yields the protein CAIRDSSGNTIYF. The gene calls are TRBV10-3 and TRBJ1-3; perhaps TRBD1 as D (6 bases). The ends were cut back, 6 bases at V and 0 bases at J, with 6 bases in the middle. Per the germline V gene, CDR1 is ENHRY and CDR2 is SYGVKD. The CDR3 has 13 residues.

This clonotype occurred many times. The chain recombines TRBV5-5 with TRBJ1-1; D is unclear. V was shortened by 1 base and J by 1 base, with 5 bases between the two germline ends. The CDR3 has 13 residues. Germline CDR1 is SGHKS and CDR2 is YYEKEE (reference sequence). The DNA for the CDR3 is TGTGCCAGCAGCTTGTTGGAGAACACTGAAGCTTTCTTT. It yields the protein CASSLLENTEAFF.